The clone carrying this TCR beta chain has more than one count but fewer than ten. What it binds is not known. This sample's time point: persistent/refractory GD, antithyroid drugs over 5 years with positive TRAb. The TCR library was made from RNA that had been extracted from PBMCs in TRIzol. According to the study, TCR beta libraries were built with iRepertoire HTBI primers and CDR3-region Arm-PCR. Original methodology: Among the samples, 60 to 65 TRBV and 12 to 15 TRBJ segments were identified. TCRdb independently ran MiXCR on the multiplex PCR reads; one entry per CDR3 protein. TCRdb, not the authors, supplied the V and J calls. The repertoire holds some 340,000 distinct CDR3 sequences, with roughly 25% as singletons. This record comes from a study of regulatory T cells in long-lasting Graves disease. Germline CDR1 LNHDA, CDR2 SQIVND (reference sequence). The CDR3 covers 15 residues. The germline V and J ends were trimmed by 7 bases and 3 bases, with 16 bases remaining between them.

Study results and caveats: Rather than thyroid tissue, only peripheral blood underwent study.

The sequencing used peripheral blood mononuclear cells (PBMCs), collected when the disease was refractory, from a patient treated with antithyroid drugs. The V and J genes are TRBV19 and TRBJ1-5, with D perhaps TRBD1 (5 bases). The TCR was taken from a woman in her thirties or forties with Graves disease. CDR3 protein: CASTFGWGYNQPQHF. DNA for the CDR3: TGTGCCAGTACCTTCGGTTGGGGGTACAATCAGCCCCAGCATTTT.